A single sample is the source of the 16 T cell receptor beta chains below, sequenced in a study of T cells in Graves' hyperthyroidism and ophthalmopathy. The CDR3 regions of TCR beta were amplified from RNA transcripts. The TCR CDR3 was amplified in a first-round RT-PCR using the HTBI primer set. TCRdb processed the multiplex PCR reads anew with MiXCR; each CDR3 protein has one entry. The repertoire includes under 350,000 distinct CDR3 sequences, around 23% of them detected once, and under 55% sits in the top ten. Sequenced sample: blood. These receptors came from a woman in her fifties or sixties with Graves' hyperthyroidism.

This clonotype was detected ten times or more. V and J are TRBV12-3 or TRBV12-4 and TRBJ2-7; TRBD1 agrees at 8 bases. The CDR3 is 14 amino acids. V was clipped by 3 bases and J by 7 bases; unmatched bases: 8. This CDR3 reads CASSFGQGAREQYF. For the CDR3, the DNA is TGTGCCAGCAGTTTCGGGCAGGGGGCGCGGGAGCAGTACTTC.

The V and J genes are TRBV2 and TRBJ2-7; D remains unclear. CDR3 length: 11 amino acids. V was trimmed by 8 bases and J by 6 bases, leaving 11 bases between them. Germline V gene data show CDR1 as SNHLY and CDR2 as FYNNEI. The CDR3 region has the DNA TGTGCCAGCTCACGATCGGCCGAGCAGTACTTC. Translated: CASSRSAEQYF.

This clonotype was found many times. The gene calls are TRBV20-1 and TRBJ1-1; the D is unclear. CDR3 length: 10 residues. The germline CDR1 and CDR2 sequences are DFQATT and SNEGSKA (reference sequence). V was pared by 6 bases and J by 4 bases, with 6 bases between. The CDR3 nucleotides are TGCAGTGCCGTGGGCACTGAAGCTTTCTTT. This sequence encodes CSAVGTEAFF.

V usage is TRBV6-1 and J usage is TRBJ2-7; 9 bases agree with TRBD2. Germline values: CDR1 MNHNS, CDR2 SASEGT. The CDR3 is made up of 16 amino acids. Trimming removed 6 bases from V and 5 bases from J; junction bases left unmatched: 14. The CDR3 DNA is TGTGCCAGCAGACCCCCGACTAGCGGACGCCAGGACGAGCAGTACTTC. Amino acids: CASRPPTSGRQDEQYF.

The V and J genes are TRBV7-9 and TRBJ1-6; D not certain. The CDR3 has 12 residues. The V end lost 3 bases, the J end lost 10 bases, and 7 bases lay between the germline ends. The germline CDR1 and CDR2 sequences are SEHNR and FQNEAQ (reference sequence). Here the CDR3 reads CASSFSSSPLHF. The DNA of the CDR3 is TGTGCCAGCAGCTTTAGTAGCTCACCCCTCCACTTT.

This clonotype was observed at least ten times. The chain uses TRBV20-1 and TRBJ2-5, with D maybe TRBD2 (6 bases). Between the trimmed V and J ends, which lost 3 bases and 5 bases, there was a span of 10 bases. This CDR3 spans 12 amino acids. CDR1 is DFQATT, CDR2 SNEGSKA, per germline (reference sequence). This CDR3 reads CSARGDFETQYF. DNA of the CDR3: TGCAGTGCTAGGGGGGACTTTGAGACCCAGTACTTC.

This chain uses TRBV29-1 with TRBJ1-2; D gene ambiguous. Per germline, CDR1 SQVTM and CDR2 ANQGSEA. Trimming pared 3 bases from V and 2 bases from J, leaving 13 bases between. The CDR3 runs to 14 residues. In nucleotides, the CDR3 is TGCAGCGTTGATTCGCTACGTTTCAACTATGGCTACACCTTC. Encoded protein: CSVDSLRFNYGYTF.

The table lists this clonotype with many counts. V is TRBV20-1 and J is TRBJ2-7; TRBD2 agrees at 8 bases. The CDR3 length is 16 residues. V trimming: 0 bases; J trimming: 3 bases; junction bases outside the gene matches: 10. In germline, CDR1 is DFQATT, CDR2 SNEGSKA (reference sequence). The CDR3 loop reads CSARDLLAGKSYEQYF. The CDR3 DNA reads TGCAGTGCTAGAGATCTGCTAGCGGGCAAAAGCTACGAGCAGTACTTC.

This clonotype was detected a few times. V usage is TRBV25-1 and J usage is TRBJ1-3; D remains ambiguous. The CDR3 consists of 14 residues. V shed 6 bases and J shed 0 bases, with 9 bases lying between them. Germline values: CDR1 MGHDK, CDR2 SYGVNS. The chain's CDR3 is CASRLWNSGNTIYF. The CDR3 nucleotides read TGTGCCAGCAGACTCTGGAACTCTGGAAACACCATATATTTT.

This clonotype was seen many times. V gene TRBV27 combines with J gene TRBJ2-2, with D perhaps matching TRBD1 (6 bases). The CDR3 has 13 amino acids. The germline CDR1 and CDR2 sequences are MNHEY and SMNVEV (reference sequence). The germline V and J ends were trimmed by 5 bases and 6 bases, with 10 bases remaining between them. This CDR3 reads CASSLQGPGELFF. The CDR3 nucleotides read TGTGCCAGCAGTCTACAGGGTCCCGGGGAGCTGTTTTTT.

The J gene is TRBJ2-2, the V gene TRBV27; 11 bases fit TRBD1. Trimming removed 6 bases from V and 2 bases from J; junction bases left unmatched: 5. CDR1 is MNHEY, CDR2 SMNVEV, per germline (reference sequence). The CDR3 runs to 16 residues. The CDR3 coding sequence is TGTGCCAGCAGCAAGGGACAGGGGGAAAACACCGGGGAGCTGTTTTTT. Translating gives CASSKGQGENTGELFF.

This clonotype was counted only a few times. J is TRBJ2-7 and V is TRBV6-1; TRBD1 might be the D (6 bases). V gave up 7 bases and J gave up 3 bases, with 16 bases separating them. The CDR3 loop spans 14 amino acids. The germline V gene has CDR1 MNHNS and CDR2 SASEGT. The CDR3 reads CASMGQLGHYEQYF. The CDR3 coding sequence is TGTGCCAGCATGGGACAACTAGGCCACTACGAGCAGTACTTC.

The chain recombines TRBV30 with TRBJ1-6; no reliable D call. The CDR3 spans 11 residues. Trimming took 2 bases from V and 9 from J, leaving 5 bases between them. Germline CDR1 and CDR2: GTSNPN and SVGIG (reference sequence). The CDR3 is CAWSSASPLHF. The CDR3 DNA reads TGTGCCTGGAGTTCGGCTTCACCCCTCCACTTT.

This clonotype came up a few times. This may stem from a read error, because a much larger clone lies one nucleotide away. The gene calls are TRBV18 and TRBJ1-1; D not resolved. V was trimmed by 2 bases and J by 3 bases, leaving 10 bases between them. CDR1 is KGHSH and CDR2 is LQKENI in the germline V gene. The CDR3 consists of 14 residues. CDR3 bases: TGTGCCAGCTCACCATCCGGGAAGGACACTGAAGCTTTCTTT. The encoded protein is CASSPSGKDTEAFF.

The chain employs TRBV12-3 or TRBV12-4 and TRBJ2-3; a possible D gene is TRBD1 (5 bases). V lost 5 bases and J lost 6, with 15 bases in between. This CDR3 is built from 14 residues. The CDR3 sequence: CASSPTLGVDTQYF. For the CDR3, the DNA is TGTGCCAGCAGTCCCACCCTAGGGGTTGATACGCAGTATTTT.

Worth noting for this clonotype: A read error may explain this, as a much larger clone is one base away. The chain recombines TRBV27 with TRBJ2-3; TRBD1 matches at 12 bases. CDR1 is MNHEY and CDR2 is SMNVEV in the germline V gene (reference sequence). The CDR3 is 18 residues long. Germline trimming cut 8 bases from V and 3 bases from J; bases unmatched to any gene: 15. The DNA of the CDR3 is TGTGCCAGCGGCCTTGGGACAGGGGGCTCTTCTAGAACAGATACGCAGTATTTT. Protein sequence: CASGLGTGGSSRTDTQYF.